This T cell receptor (beta chain) was profiled in a study of blood T cell repertoires in COVID-19. The wider study: Samples taken during acute and convalescent COVID-19 were collected in the United States, Italy and Spain. Sources were T cells, B-cell-depleted T cells, or PBMCs; the material itself was cDNA or gDNA.

Original methodology: Amplified reference gene primers provided the basis for estimating nucleated cell counts. Clones were sequenced by immunoSEQ multiplex PCR, and TCRdb holds only the in-frame ones, with some missing. For V, J and clone size, that table is used; D and trimming come from the DNA. The sample holds 120,000 to 150,000 clones; about four fifths are singletons and the top ten take roughly 8.7%. The V gene lost 2 bases and the J gene lost 5 bases, with 12 bases spanning the gap. The CDR3 is 14 amino acids. Germline V lookup: CDR1 MNHEY, CDR2 SMNVEV (reference sequence). The sequence was obtained from a man under 40 with COVID-19, enrolled during active disease. Input material: peripheral blood. The chain couples TRBV27 to TRBJ2-5; TRBD1 is a possible D gene (5 bases). The CDR3 bases are TGTGCCAGCAGTTTACGGGCAGGGATGGAGACCCAGTACTTC. It translates to CASSLRAGMETQYF.